This T cell receptor (beta chain) was captured in a study of T cell responses to AZD1222 COVID-19 vaccine. Libraries were prepared by immunoSEQ multiplex PCR; TCRdb keeps only in-frame clonotypes and omits some of them. The sample holds about 130,000 clones; roughly nine tenths are singletons and the top ten take approximately 3%. As to this clone: Its antigen is not known.

The study, taken as a whole, reports: Clonal diversity was possibly underestimated, and the donors were mostly white British, with more females. Reports indicate that nearly half of spike-specific TCRs are directed at unmutated variant regions.

This sequence was found in an adult in good health. Sequencing used peripheral blood, obtained on day 0 of AZD1222 vaccination.

The CDR3 reads CASSARWGKDIQYF. The DNA for the CDR3 is TGTGCCAGCAGTGCCCGGTGGGGAAAGGACATTCAGTACTTC. The rearrangement uses TRBV2 and TRBJ2-4; D gene unclear. Trimming stripped 4 bases from V and 8 bases from J, with 15 bases between. CDR1 is SNHLY and CDR2 is FYNNEI in the germline V gene. The CDR3 sequence is 14 residues long.